This T cell receptor (beta chain) was identified during a study of control samples from healthy donors and cancer patients. The CDR3 runs to 15 residues. After removal of 5 bases from V and 2 bases from J, the junction contained 8 bases not matched to a gene. Germline CDR1 is LNHDA and CDR2 is SQIVND (reference sequence). Profiling relied on immunoSEQ multiplex PCR, and the TCRdb table lists in-frame clones only, not all of them. Of some 120,000 clones listed, around nine tenths were seen once; the top ten hold roughly 2.5%. The chain couples TRBV19 to TRBJ2-7, with 8 nucleotides matching TRBD1. The receptor's source is a man aged 18 to 35 in good health. Material for sequencing was blood. CDR3 residues: CASSAGQGGTYEQYF. The DNA of the CDR3 is TGTGCCAGTAGTGCCGGACAGGGTGGGACCTACGAGCAGTACTTC.